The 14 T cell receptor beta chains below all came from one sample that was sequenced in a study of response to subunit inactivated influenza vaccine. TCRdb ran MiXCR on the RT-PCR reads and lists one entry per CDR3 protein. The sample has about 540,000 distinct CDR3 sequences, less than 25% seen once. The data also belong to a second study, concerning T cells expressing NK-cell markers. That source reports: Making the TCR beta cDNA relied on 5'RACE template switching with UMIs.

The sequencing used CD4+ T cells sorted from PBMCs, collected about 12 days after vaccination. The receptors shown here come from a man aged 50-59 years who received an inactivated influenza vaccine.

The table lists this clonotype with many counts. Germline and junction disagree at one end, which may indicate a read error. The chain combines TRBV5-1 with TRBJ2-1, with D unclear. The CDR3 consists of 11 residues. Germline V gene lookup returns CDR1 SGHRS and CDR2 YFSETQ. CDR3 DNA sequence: TGTGCCAGCAGCTTTGATAATGAGCAGTTCTTC. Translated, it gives CASSFDNEQFF.

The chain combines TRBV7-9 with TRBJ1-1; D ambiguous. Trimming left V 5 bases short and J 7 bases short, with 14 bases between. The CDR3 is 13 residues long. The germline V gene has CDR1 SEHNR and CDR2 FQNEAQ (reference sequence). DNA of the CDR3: TGTGCCAGCAGCCCCCCCGTACGGGGTGAAGCTTTCTTT. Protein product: CASSPPVRGEAFF.

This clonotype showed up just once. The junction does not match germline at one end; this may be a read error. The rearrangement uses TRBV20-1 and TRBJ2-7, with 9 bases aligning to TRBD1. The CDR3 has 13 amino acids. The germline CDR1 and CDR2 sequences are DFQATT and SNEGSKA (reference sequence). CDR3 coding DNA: TGCTGTGCCCTGGGACAGGGAGCCTACGAGCAGTACTTC. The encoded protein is CCALGQGAYEQYF.

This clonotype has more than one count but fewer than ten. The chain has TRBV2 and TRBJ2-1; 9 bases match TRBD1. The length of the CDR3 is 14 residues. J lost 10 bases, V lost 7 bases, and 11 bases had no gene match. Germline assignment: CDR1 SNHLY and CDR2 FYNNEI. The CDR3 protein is CASTGGQGYYEQFF. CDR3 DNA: TGTGCCAGCACTGGGGGACAGGGCTATTACGAGCAGTTCTTC.

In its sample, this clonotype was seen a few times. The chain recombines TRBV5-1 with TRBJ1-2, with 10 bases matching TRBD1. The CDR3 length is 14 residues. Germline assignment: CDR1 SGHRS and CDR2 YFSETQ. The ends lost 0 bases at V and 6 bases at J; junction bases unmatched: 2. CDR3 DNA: TGCGCCAGCAGCTTGGAAGGGACAGGGGATGGCTACACCTTC. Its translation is CASSLEGTGDGYTF.

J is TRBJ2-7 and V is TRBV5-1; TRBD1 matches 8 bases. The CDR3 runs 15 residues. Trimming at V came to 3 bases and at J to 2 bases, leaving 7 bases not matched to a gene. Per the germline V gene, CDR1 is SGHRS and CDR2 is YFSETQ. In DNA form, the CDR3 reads TGCGCCAGCAGCTCAGGGGGCGCAAACGCCTACGAGCAGTACTTC. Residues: CASSSGGANAYEQYF.

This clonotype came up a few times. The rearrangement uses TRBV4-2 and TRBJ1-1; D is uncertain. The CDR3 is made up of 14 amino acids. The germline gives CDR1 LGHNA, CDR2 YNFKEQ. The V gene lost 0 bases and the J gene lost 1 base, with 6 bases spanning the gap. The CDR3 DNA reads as TGTGCCAGCAGCCAAGATGGACCGAACACTGAAGCTTTCTTT. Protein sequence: CASSQDGPNTEAFF.

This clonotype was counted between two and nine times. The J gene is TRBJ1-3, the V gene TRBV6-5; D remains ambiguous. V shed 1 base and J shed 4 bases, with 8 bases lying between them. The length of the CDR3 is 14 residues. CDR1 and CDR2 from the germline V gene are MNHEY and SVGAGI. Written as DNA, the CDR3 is TGTGCCAGCAGTTACTTGGGTCGGGGAAACACCATATATTTT. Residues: CASSYLGRGNTIYF.

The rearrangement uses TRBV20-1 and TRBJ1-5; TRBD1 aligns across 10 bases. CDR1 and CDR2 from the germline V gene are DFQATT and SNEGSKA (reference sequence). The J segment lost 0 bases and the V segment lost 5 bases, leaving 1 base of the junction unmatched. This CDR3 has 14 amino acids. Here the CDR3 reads CSAGQGDSNQPQHF. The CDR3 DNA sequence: TGCAGTGCTGGACAGGGGGATAGCAATCAGCCCCAGCATTTT.

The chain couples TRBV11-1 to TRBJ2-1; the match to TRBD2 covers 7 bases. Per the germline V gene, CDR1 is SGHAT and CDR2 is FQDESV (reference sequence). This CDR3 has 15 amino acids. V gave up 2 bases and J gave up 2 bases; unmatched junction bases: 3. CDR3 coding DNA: TGTGCCAGCAGCTTAAGCGGGGTGCCCTACAATGAGCAGTTCTTC. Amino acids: CASSLSGVPYNEQFF.

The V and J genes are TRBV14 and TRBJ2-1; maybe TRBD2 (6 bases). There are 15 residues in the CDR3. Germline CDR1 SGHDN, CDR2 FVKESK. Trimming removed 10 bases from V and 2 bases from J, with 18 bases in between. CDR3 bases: TGTGCCACCTCAATTTTACGGACTACCTACAATGAGCAGTTCTTC. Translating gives CATSILRTTYNEQFF.

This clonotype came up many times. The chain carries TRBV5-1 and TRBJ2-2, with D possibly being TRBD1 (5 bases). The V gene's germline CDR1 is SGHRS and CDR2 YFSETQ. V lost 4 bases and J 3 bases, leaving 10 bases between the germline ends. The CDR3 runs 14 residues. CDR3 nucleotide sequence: TGCGCCAGCAGCGCCAGGGTCGACACCGGGGAGCTGTTTTTT. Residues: CASSARVDTGELFF. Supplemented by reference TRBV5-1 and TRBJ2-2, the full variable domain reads KAGVTQTPRYLIKTRGQQVTLSCSPISGHRSVSWYQQTPGQGLQFLFEYFSETQRNKGNFPGRFSGRQFSNSRSEMNVSTLELGDSALYLCASSARVDTGELFFGEGSRLTVL.

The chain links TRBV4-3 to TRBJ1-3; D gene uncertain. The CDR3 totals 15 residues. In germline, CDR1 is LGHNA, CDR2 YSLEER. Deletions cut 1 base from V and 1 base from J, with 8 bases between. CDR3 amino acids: CASSQGIKSGNTIYF. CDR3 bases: TGCGCCAGCAGCCAAGGGATCAAATCTGGAAACACCATATATTTT.

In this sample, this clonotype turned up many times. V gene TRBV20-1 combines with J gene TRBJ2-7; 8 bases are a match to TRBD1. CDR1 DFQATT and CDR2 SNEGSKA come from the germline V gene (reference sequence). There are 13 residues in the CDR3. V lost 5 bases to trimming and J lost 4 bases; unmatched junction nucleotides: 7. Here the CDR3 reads CSAGQGPGYEQYF. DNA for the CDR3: TGCAGTGCTGGACAGGGACCGGGGTACGAGCAGTACTTC.